This T cell receptor beta chain was identified during a study of cytomegalovirus exposure and HLA in healthy donors (dated by TCRdb to the late 2010s). At the level of the whole study: An earlier analysis of roughly 570 of the donors reported approximately 260 Gb of sequence data and around 100 million unique TCR beta sequences obtained from about 179 million T cells. The later analysis used no new phenotypic data to find candidate immune exposures, relying instead on TCR beta sequences and their occurrence across donors. In an earlier analysis of a few hundred of the donors, high-throughput TCR beta sequencing was used to judge whether each TCR beta V gene segment behaved as functional or pseudogenic. In addition to the first cohort of approximately 650 subjects, a separate validation cohort of around 110 different subjects was used. Among roughly 400 genotyped donors of the cohort, an average of around 240,000 unique TCR beta nucleotide sequences was sequenced per donor, of which about 18% were non-productive. An early release that covered approximately 600 HLA-typed donors contained about 300 gigabases of sequencing data and tens of millions of unique TCR sequences. The study aimed to test whether cataloging public T cell receptors could reveal signatures of past pathogen exposure. Donor age, sex, ethnicity and CMV serostatus were compiled alongside the repertoire data. Genome-wide SNP genotypes for about 65% of the roughly 670 donors were used in a later genetic analysis, which treated that subset as a discovery cohort. The study used immunosequencing to profile the T cell repertoires of 666 subjects and linked those repertoires to cytomegalovirus serostatus. A later analysis re-analyzed previously published TCR beta repertoires from roughly 690 donors and added high-resolution HLA genotyping to study TCR occurrence patterns. To predict cytomegalovirus infection status, the study combined high-throughput TCR immunosequencing, statistical association of individual TCRs with disease status, and machine learning. The number of typed donors differed by locus: roughly 620-630 for A, B, C, DRB1 and DQB1; 522 for DQA1; around 580 for DPA1; and roughly 490 for DPB1. Of the 300 to 450 genotyped donors, approximately 82% fell in the genetic ancestry cluster associated with self-reported Caucasian donors. About five DR-DQ haplotypes were handled as single units for association and clustering because linkage in the cohort was strong. Every repertoire in the discovery cohort had been generated on one and the same sequencing platform. HLA typing included class I and class II loci at four-digit resolution.

The cohort consisted of more than 650 healthy bone marrow donors. Cohort members were all nominally healthy when sampled, although unrecorded immune exposures were likely present. The donor was CMV seronegative and was included in the group of several hundred seronegative cohort members. A peripheral blood sample was provided by each donor, and peripheral blood mononuclear cells were used for TCR beta sequencing. Genomic DNA was extracted from the blood cell samples with the Qiagen DNeasy Blood Extraction Kit. A word on this clone: It has no known antigen specificity. No much larger clonotype is one base removed from it; base qualities were not supplied.

Points the paper makes about the study in general: In a later genetic analysis, fewer N-insertions in productive TCRs were reported among donors in an Asian-associated ancestry cluster than the roughly 670-donor mean. Linkage disequilibrium might explain the correlated functional status among segregating V segments, but an unknown experimental factor could not be excluded. In the study, some 160 TCR beta chains were listed as associated with cytomegalovirus. A cluster of highly shared sequence variants was judged likely to be a technical artifact of the sequencing pipeline. Broadly in line with IMGT annotations, most TCR beta V segments showed up in productive rearrangements about 87% or about 30% of the time in an earlier analysis of several hundred of the donors. When HLA alleles, especially DR and DQ, strongly co-occurred, attributing TCR associations to individual alleles was difficult. A later analysis found that TCR association rates varied across HLA loci, with DRB1 alleles showing the most associated TCRs and HLA-C alleles the fewest. While some public TCRs were present in many individuals, most TCR sequences turned up only very rarely across donors. Specific HLA alleles were associated with over 15,000 TCR beta sequences at a false discovery rate of 0.05 in a later analysis. According to a later analysis, parvovirus B19, influenza, CMV and Epstein-Barr virus appeared linked to several top co-occurrence clusters. The authors suggested that the approach could potentially be extended to other disease states and immunological phenotypes. Because counts were too low, some 17 rarely observed V segments, including chromosome 9 orphons, were left out of the earlier analysis of some 640 of the donors. A further reported finding was that TCR beta sequences accurately predicted the HLA-A and HLA-B alleles for most subjects in the first cohort. Because HLA typing was unavailable for some donors at each locus, only the typed subset was used in association tests. In this cohort, only TCR beta chains were sequenced, and detectable features were limited by the absence of alpha or paired-chain data. According to a later analysis, most CMV-associated TCR beta chains appeared to be HLA-restricted, and the HLA associations seemed to be driven largely by CMV exposure. In a later analysis, HLA-associated TCR beta chains were found to be more clonally expanded and to have lower generation probabilities than equally common non-associated chains. A later genetic analysis associated a missense DCLRE1C variant with V-gene and J-gene trimming of TCR beta chains, and an independent cohort replicated the association. In both the original and validation cohorts, the classifier was reported to diagnose cytomegalovirus status with high specificity and sensitivity. A few of the identified cytomegalovirus-associated TCR beta chains were confirmed in vitro to be specific for cytomegalovirus antigens. Because the 87-base-pair reads could not distinguish some IMGT-functional V segments, including TRBV6-2 and TRBV6-3, those segments were excluded. For the cohort, immune exposure information was limited to CMV serostatus. Roughly uniform sequencing depth across donors was assumed in presence/absence analyses, although this assumption may not hold.

Receptor amplification or capture employed the immunoSEQ multiplex PCR assay. For the multiplex PCR, a mixture combining 60 forward primers for TCR Vbeta segments and 13 reverse primers for TCR Jbeta segments was used. The CDR3 region of rearranged TCR beta genes was amplified from genomic DNA with a multiplex PCR assay. On the Illumina HiSeq System, the amplified TCR beta libraries were sequenced as 87-base-pair reads. Concerning the study's data processing: A later analysis counted about 76 million unique TCR beta chains across the approximately 700 repertoires, and some 11 million of these chains were shared by at least two donors. Raw reads were error-corrected and collapsed into unique sequences with a nearest-neighbor algorithm that merged closely related sequences to remove PCR and sequencing errors. CDR3 sequences were aligned to IMGT reference sequences to assign V, D and J gene segments. For a sequence to be retained, a match of at least six nucleotides was required to both a V gene segment and a J gene segment. Rearrangements were classified as productive when the CDR3 lacked stop codons and remained in frame with V and J, and all other rearrangements were classified as non-productive. CDR3 was defined according to IMGT convention as the region running from the second conserved V-encoded cysteine to the conserved J-encoded phenylalanine. Sequences without an unambiguous match to a single V gene segment were excluded from the earlier analysis of about 630 of the donors. An earlier analysis of 550 to 650 of the donors classified V segments as functional when productive rearrangements were above 56.7% and as segregating when the standard deviation between donors was above 5%. To diagnose cytomegalovirus status from the catalog of TCR beta chain sequences, a statistical classification framework was built. V and J gene assignment, in a later analysis, came from comparing TCR nucleotide sequences with IMGT/GENE-DB human TR gene sequences. The TCRdist pipeline was used in a later analysis to assign CDR3 sequences and most-parsimonious VDJ recombination scenarios. A later analysis defined each TCR beta chain by its CDR3 amino acid sequence plus V-gene family, and excluded reads lacking a unique V-gene family. To address suspected cross-contamination and a sequencing artifact, a later analysis removed 592 highly shared, low-generation-probability nucleotide sequences. For each public chain, a later analysis derived a clonal expansion index from normalized ranks of inferred template counts within each repertoire. In a later analysis, generation probabilities were computed with a VDJ recombination model fitted to out-of-frame rearrangements, and the resulting probabilities were checked against IGoR. In a later analysis, hypergeometric tests were used to score TCR-TCR, TCR-HLA and TCR-CMV co-occurrence, with a repertoire-size bias correction applied to TCR pairs. To estimate false discovery rates, a later analysis permuted the HLA or CMV assignments 20 times. In a later analysis, co-occurring TCRs were grouped with DBSCAN, and TCRdist sequence similarity was added when clustering was performed within HLA-allele-positive subsets. For co-occurrence clustering, repertoires with fewer than 30,000 or more than 120,000 public chains were excluded, along with roughly five repertoires with anomalous nucleotide sharing. Not all clones reach the TCRdb copy of this immuneACCESS table, which keeps in-frame sequences only. Checked studies attribute under half of the gap to unresolved V genes and leave the rest unexplained. V, J and clone size reflect that table, while D and trimming were determined from the DNA. The sample data list some 120,000 clones, and roughly 80% of these were observed just once. The ten largest clones take up 2% to 3% of the sample.

Looking up the germline V gene (reference sequence) yields CDR1 DFQATT and CDR2 SNEGSKA. Relative to germline, V is 6 bases shorter and J is 1 base shorter, with 7 bases between their ends. Its CDR3 holds 11 amino acids, cysteine through phenylalanine. The DNA shown is the 33-base CDR3, in frame from base 1. The sample taken for sequencing was PBMCs. Recombination connected TRBV20-1 to TRBJ2-7; the D gene remains uncertain. The sequence was obtained from a man under 40 in good health and CMV-seronegative. The CDR3 here reads CSAVLSYEQYF. The bases read TGCAGTGCCGTTCTTTCCTACGAGCAGTACTTC.